This T cell receptor (beta chain) emerged from a study of cytotoxic CD8 clonotypes in ibrutinib-treated CLL. On the study more broadly: For this cohort, patients were approximately ten relapsed/refractory and some 15 treatment-naive, while 17 were IGHV unmutated. By median roughly 74 months, approximately 12 had progressed and approximately 15 stayed remitted; responses had been 2 complete and 24 partial.

Germline CDR1 reads SGHNT; CDR2 reads YYREEE (reference sequence). The CDR3 consists of 14 residues. V lost 4 bases, J lost 1 base, and 11 bases lay in between. Genomic DNA in an amount of around 2 micrograms was extracted from cryopreserved PBMCs and used for the preparation of TCR beta libraries. TCRdb's table, derived via immunoSEQ multiplex PCR, lists solely in-frame clones and lacks some. The sample records about 25,000 clones, approximately 70% being singletons. The genes are TRBV5-4 and TRBJ1-1; D gene ambiguous. The sample in question was PBMCs, obtained at disease progression, from a patient treated with ibrutinib. This receptor was obtained from a human donor with chronic lymphocytic leukemia. In nucleotides, the CDR3 is TGTGCCAGCAGCCCCGGGAGAGGGAACACTGAAGCTTTCTTT. Protein product: CASSPGRGNTEAFF.